Described below is a single T cell receptor beta chain sequence and its context. CDR3 length equals 14 residues. With 3 bases clipped from V and 5 bases from J, the junction kept 5 bases outside the gene matches. Germline CDR1 and CDR2: KGHSH and LQKENI. This sample is drawn from a study of blood T cell repertoires in COVID-19. Sequenced by immunoSEQ multiplex PCR; TCRdb stores in-frame clones only, minus some. Among 55,000 to 85,000 clones listed, around 85% were seen once. This sequence originates from a human donor in a cohort sampled during active COVID-19. The material sequenced was peripheral blood. The chain joins TRBV18 to TRBJ2-5, with TRBD1 identical over 8 bases. The CDR3 region is CASSPAGGHETQYF. DNA of the CDR3: TGTGCCAGCTCACCTGCAGGGGGCCACGAGACCCAGTACTTC.